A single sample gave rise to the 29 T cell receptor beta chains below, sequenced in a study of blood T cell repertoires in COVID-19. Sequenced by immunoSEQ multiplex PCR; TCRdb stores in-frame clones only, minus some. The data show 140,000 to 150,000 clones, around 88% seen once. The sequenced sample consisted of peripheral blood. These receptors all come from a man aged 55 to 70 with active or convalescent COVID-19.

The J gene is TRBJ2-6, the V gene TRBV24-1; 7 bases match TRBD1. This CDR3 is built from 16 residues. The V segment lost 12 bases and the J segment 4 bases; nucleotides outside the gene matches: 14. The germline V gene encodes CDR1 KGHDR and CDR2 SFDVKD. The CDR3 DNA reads TGTGCCGCCCAAGGGGCAGGGGGTAAGGGGGCCAACGTCCTGACTTTC. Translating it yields CAAQGAGGKGANVLTF.

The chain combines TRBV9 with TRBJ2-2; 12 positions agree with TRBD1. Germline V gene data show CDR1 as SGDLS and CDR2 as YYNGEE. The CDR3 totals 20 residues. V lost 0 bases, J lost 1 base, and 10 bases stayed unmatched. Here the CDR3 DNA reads TGTGCCAGCAGCGTAGCTACCCAGGGACAGGGGGCTTTGAACACCGGGGAGCTGTTTTTT. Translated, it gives CASSVATQGQGALNTGELFF.

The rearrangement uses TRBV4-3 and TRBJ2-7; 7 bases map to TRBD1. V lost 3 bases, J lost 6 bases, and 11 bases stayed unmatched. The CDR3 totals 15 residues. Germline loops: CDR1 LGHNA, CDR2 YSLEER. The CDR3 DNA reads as TGCGCCAGCAGCCACCTAATGGGGACAGCAGGCGAGCAGTACTTC. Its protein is CASSHLMGTAGEQYF.

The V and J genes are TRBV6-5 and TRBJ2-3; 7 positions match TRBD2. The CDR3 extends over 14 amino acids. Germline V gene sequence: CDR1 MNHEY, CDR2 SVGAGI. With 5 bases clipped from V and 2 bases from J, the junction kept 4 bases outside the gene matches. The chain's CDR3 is CASSRGLVTDTQYF. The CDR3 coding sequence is TGTGCCAGCAGTCGCGGACTAGTCACAGATACGCAGTATTTT.

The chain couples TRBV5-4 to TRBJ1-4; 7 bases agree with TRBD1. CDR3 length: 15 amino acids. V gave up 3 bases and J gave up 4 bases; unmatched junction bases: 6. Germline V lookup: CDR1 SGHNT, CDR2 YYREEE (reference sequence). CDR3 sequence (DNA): TGTGCCAGCAGCTCTGGACAGGACCTTAATGAAAAACTGTTTTTT. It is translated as CASSSGQDLNEKLFF.

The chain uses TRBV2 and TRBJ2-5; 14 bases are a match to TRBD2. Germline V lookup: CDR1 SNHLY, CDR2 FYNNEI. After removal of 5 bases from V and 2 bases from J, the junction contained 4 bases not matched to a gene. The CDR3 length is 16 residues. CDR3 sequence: CASSRLAGGIQETQYF. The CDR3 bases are TGTGCCAGCAGTCGACTAGCGGGGGGGATACAAGAGACCCAGTACTTC.

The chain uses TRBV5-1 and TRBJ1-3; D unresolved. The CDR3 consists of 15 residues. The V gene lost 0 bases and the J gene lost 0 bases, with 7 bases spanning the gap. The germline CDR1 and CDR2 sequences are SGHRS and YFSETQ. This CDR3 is CASSLGAPSGNTIYF. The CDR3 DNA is TGCGCCAGCAGCTTGGGGGCCCCCTCTGGAAACACCATATATTTT.

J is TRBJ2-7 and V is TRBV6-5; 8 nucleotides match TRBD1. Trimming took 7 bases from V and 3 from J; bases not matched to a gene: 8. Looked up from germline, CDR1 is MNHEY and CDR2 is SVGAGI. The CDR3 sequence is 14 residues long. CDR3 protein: CASTKTGDIYEQYF. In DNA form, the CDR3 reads TGTGCCAGCACCAAGACAGGGGACATCTACGAGCAGTACTTC.

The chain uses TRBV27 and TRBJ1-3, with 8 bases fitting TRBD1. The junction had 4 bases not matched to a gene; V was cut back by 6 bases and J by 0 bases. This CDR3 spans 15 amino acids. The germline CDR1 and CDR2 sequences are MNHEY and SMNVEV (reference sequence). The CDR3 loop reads CASRQTGGSGNTIYF. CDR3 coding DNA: TGTGCCAGCAGGCAAACAGGGGGCTCTGGAAACACCATATATTTT.

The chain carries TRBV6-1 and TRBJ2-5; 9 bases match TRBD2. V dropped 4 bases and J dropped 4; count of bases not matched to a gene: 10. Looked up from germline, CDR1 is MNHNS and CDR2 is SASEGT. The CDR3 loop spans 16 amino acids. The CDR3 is CASSGLAGARGETQYF. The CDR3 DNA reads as TGTGCCAGCAGTGGATTAGCGGGAGCACGGGGAGAGACCCAGTACTTC.

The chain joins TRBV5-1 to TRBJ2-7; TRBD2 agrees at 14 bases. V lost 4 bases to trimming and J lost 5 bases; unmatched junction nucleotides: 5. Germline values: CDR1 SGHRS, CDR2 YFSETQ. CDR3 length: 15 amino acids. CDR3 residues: CASSMTSGGANEQYF. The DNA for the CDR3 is TGCGCCAGCAGCATGACTAGCGGGGGGGCGAACGAGCAGTACTTC.

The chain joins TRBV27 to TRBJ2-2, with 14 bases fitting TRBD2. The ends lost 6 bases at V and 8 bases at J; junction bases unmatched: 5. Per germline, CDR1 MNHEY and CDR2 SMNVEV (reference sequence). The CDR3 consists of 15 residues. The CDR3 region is CASRAGLAGVGELFF. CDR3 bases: TGTGCCAGCAGAGCGGGACTAGCGGGGGTGGGGGAGCTGTTTTTT.

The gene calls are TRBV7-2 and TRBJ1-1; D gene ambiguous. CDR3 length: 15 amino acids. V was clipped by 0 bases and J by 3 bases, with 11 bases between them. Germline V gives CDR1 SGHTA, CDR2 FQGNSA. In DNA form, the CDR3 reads TGTGCCAGCAGCTTAGCCCGTCTGCGGGACACTGAAGCTTTCTTT. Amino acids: CASSLARLRDTEAFF. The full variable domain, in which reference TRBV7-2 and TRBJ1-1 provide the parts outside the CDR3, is GAGVSQSPSNKVTEKGKDVELRCDPISGHTALYWYRQSLGQGLEFLIYFQGNSAPDKSGLPSDRFSAERTGGSVSTLTIQRTQQEDSAVYLCASSLARLRDTEAFFGQGTRLTVV.

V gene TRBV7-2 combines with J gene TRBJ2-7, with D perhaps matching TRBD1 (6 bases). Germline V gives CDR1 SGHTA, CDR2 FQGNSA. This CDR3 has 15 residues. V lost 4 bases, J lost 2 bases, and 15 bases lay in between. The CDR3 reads CASSSPSRTAYEQYF. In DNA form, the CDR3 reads TGTGCCAGCAGCTCCCCCTCAAGGACAGCCTACGAGCAGTACTTC.

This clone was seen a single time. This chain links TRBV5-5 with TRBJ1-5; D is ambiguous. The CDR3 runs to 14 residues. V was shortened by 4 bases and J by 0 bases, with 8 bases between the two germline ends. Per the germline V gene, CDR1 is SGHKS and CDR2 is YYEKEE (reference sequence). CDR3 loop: CASSPAGSNQPQHF. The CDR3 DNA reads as TGTGCCAGCAGCCCGGCGGGTAGCAATCAGCCCCAGCATTTT.

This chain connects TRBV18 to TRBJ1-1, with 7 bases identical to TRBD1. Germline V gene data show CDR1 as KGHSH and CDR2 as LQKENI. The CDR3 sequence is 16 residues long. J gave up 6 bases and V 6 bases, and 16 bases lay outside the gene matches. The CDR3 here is CASSPSDTGDGSEAFF. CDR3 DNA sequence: TGTGCCAGCTCGCCCAGTGATACAGGGGATGGGTCTGAAGCTTTCTTT.

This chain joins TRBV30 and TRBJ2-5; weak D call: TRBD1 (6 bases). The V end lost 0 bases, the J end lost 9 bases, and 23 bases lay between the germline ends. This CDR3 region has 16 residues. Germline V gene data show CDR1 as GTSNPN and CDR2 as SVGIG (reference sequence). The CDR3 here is CAWSVGGGTQQAAQYF. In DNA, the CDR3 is TGTGCCTGGAGTGTAGGGGGTGGGACGCAGCAGGCCGCCCAGTACTTC.

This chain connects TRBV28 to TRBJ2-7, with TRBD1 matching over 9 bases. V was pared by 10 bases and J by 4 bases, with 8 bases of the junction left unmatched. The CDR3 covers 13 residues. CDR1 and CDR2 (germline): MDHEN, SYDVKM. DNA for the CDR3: TGTGCCACCTTCGGACAGGGGAAATACGAGCAGTACTTC. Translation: CATFGQGKYEQYF.

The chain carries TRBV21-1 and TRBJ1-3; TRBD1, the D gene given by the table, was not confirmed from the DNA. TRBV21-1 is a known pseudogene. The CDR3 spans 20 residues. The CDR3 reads CASWPRDRPTPDTSGNTIYF. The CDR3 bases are TGTGCCAGCTGGCCCCGGGACAGACCAACGCCCGATACCTCTGGAAACACCATATATTTT.

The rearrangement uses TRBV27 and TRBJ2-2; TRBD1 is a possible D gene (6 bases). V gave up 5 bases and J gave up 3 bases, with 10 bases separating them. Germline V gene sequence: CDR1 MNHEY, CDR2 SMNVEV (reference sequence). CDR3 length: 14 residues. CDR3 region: CASSPRTDTGELFF. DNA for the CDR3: TGTGCCAGCAGTCCCCGGACAGACACCGGGGAGCTGTTTTTT.

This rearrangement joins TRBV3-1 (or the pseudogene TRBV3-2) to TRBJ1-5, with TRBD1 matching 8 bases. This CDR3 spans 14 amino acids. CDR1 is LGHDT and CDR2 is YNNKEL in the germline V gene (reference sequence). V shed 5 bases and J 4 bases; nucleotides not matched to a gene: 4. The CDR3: CASSSRTGNQPQHF. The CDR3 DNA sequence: TGTGCCAGCAGCTCTCGGACAGGGAATCAGCCCCAGCATTTT.

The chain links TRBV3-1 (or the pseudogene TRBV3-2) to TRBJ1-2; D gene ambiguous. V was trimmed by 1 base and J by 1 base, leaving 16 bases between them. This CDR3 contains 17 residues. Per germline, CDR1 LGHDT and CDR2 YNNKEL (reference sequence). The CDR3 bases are TGTGCCAGCAGCCAAGCGTATAGCGGAGGAGATAACTATGGCTACACCTTC. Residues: CASSQAYSGGDNYGYTF.

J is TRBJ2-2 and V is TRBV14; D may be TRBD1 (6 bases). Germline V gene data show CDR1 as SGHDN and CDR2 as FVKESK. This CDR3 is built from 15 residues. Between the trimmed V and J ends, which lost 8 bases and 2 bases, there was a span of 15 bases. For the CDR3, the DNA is TGTGCCAGCCGAAAGGCAGGGGTAAACACCGGGGAGCTGTTTTTT. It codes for CASRKAGVNTGELFF. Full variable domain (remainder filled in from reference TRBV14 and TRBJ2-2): EAGVTQFPSHSVIEKGQTVTLRCDPISGHDNLYWYRRVMGKEIKFLLHFVKESKQDESGMPNNRFLAERTGGTYSTLKVQPAELEDSGVYFCASRKAGVNTGELFFGEGSRLTVL.

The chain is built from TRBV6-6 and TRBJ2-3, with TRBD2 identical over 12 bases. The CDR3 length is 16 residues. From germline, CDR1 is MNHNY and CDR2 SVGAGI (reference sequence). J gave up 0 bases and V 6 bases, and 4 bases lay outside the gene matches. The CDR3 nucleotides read TGTGCCAGCAGGAAACTAGCGGGAGGCAGCACAGATACGCAGTATTTT. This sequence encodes CASRKLAGGSTDTQYF.

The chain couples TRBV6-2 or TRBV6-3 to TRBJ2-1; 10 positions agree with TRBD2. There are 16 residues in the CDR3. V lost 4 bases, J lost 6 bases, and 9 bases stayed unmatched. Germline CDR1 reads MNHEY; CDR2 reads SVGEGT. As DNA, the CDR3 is TGTGCCAGCAGTTTGTGGACTAGCGGATATACCAATGAGCAGTTCTTC. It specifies CASSLWTSGYTNEQFF.

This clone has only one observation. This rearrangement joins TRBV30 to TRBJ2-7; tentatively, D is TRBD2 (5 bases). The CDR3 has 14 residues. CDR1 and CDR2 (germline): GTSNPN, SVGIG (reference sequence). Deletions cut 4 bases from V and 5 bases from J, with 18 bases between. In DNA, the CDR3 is TGTGCCTGGAAACCCCTAGGGAGTGGGGACGAGCAGTACTTC. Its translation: CAWKPLGSGDEQYF.

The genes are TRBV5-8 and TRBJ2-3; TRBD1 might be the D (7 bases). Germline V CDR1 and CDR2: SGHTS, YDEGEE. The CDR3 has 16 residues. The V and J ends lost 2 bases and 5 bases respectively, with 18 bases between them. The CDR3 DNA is TGTGCCAGCAGCTTAGGGGGAGGTAGGACAGGAGATACGCAGTATTTT. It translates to CASSLGGGRTGDTQYF.

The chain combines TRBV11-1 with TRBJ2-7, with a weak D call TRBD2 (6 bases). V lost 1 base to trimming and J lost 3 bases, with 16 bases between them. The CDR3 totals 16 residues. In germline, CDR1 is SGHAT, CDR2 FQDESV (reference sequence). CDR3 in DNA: TGTGCCAGCAGCTTAGTGCCGGGGGTAATTTTCTACGAGCAGTACTTC. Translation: CASSLVPGVIFYEQYF.

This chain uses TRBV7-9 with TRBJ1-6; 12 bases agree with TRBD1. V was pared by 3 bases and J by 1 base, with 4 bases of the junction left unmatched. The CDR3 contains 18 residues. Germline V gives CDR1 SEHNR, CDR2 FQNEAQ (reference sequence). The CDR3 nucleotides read TGTGCCAGCAGCTTTGGGACAGGGGGCTCTTCCTATAATTCACCCCTCCACTTT. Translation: CASSFGTGGSSYNSPLHF.